The rows below give T cell receptor beta chains drawn from one sample of a study of T cell responses to AZD1222 COVID-19 vaccine. TCRdb's copy holds only in-frame clones and misses some; the assay was immunoSEQ multiplex PCR. The sample shows 140,000 or so clones, 88% of them seen only once. The material was peripheral blood, obtained 28 days after the second AZD1222 dose. These receptors were taken from an adult who received the AZD1222 COVID-19 vaccine. CDR3s include the opening cysteine and the closing phenylalanine or tryptophan. Clone size is stated in some rows and not others, as once, few, many or a class when expanded.

>TRBV6-5|-|TRBJ1-1
CASSPGTEAFF
>TRBV6-7|-|TRBJ2-7
CASTLTGREHYEQYF
>TRBV18|-|TRBJ2-3
CASSPTSATQYF
>TRBV5-1|-|TRBJ1-2
CASSWPGQLYGYTF
>TRBV18|-|TRBJ1-2
CASSPIQGPYDYGYTF
>TRBV12-3/TRBV12-4|-|TRBJ2-3
CASSFMATDTQYF
>TRBV11-2|-|TRBJ1-2
CASSSRGGYTF
>TRBV7-8|-|TRBJ2-3
CASSLEGLAGHGDTQYF
>TRBV6-5|-|TRBJ1-5
CASSYGSIDQPQHF
>TRBV6-5|-|TRBJ1-2
CASRGTGGWYGYTF
>TRBV2|-|TRBJ2-2
CASSVEGTTNTGELFF
>TRBV3-1/TRBV3-2|-|TRBJ1-1
CASSQKGTLGAFF
>TRBV19|-|TRBJ2-3
CASGDRGSRDTQYF
>TRBV4-1|-|TRBJ2-5
CASSRGNGNVETQYF
>TRBV30|-|TRBJ1-5
CAWRGKGRGWNQPQHF
>TRBV6-5|-|TRBJ1-5
CASRQGEYQPQHF
>TRBV11-1|-|TRBJ2-7
CASSPLTGTGGKYF
>TRBV29-1|-|TRBJ1-1
CSVEEKQGGAFF
>TRBV4-1|-|TRBJ1-3
CASSTLVSGNTIYF
>TRBV19|-|TRBJ1-1
CASSREGMNTEAFF
>TRBV2|few|TRBJ2-2
CASSEPGASNTGELFF
>TRBV6-5|-|TRBJ1-3
CASSSTLRGDTIYF
>TRBV19|-|TRBJ2-1
CASRVVGSREQFF
>TRBV13|-|TRBJ1-2
CASSSRDIGGYTF
>TRBV7-4|once|TRBJ1-5
CASSQIKSGTHNTNQPQHF
>TRBV11-1|-|TRBJ1-1
CASSHWTGEGTEAFF
>TRBV18|-|TRBJ2-1
CASSPGSYNEQFF
>TRBV7-2|-|TRBJ2-7
CATKIRGPQSDEQYF
>TRBV5-6|-|TRBJ1-2
CATRQGADYGYTF
>TRBV28|-|TRBJ1-2
CASSWGAGALLYGYTF
>TRBV28|-|TRBJ1-5
CASSPRTGGNQPQHF
>TRBV5-1|-|TRBJ1-6
CASSPGQGENSPLHF
>TRBV3-1/TRBV3-2|-|TRBJ1-3
CASSPRWSSGNTIYF
>TRBV5-1|-|TRBJ2-2
CASSFLYRDPGELFF
>TRBV7-3|-|TRBJ2-1
CASSQNSNNEQFF
>TRBV21-1|once|TRBJ1-1
CASSPLPGRKSTEAFF
>TRBV5-1|-|TRBJ2-3
CASSLSGASTDTQYF
>TRBV18|-|TRBJ1-4
CASSPRGQENEKLFF
>TRBV6-2/TRBV6-3|once|TRBJ2-7
CASSYGLAGGYEQYF
>TRBV18|-|TRBJ1-3
CASSPLQGSGNTIYF
>TRBV6-5|-|TRBJ2-7
CASSYSQGSHEQYF
>TRBV7-2|-|TRBJ1-1
CASRTRTGKNTEAFF
>TRBV12-5|-|TRBJ2-1
CASGETGTSPVLEQFF
>TRBV4-3|-|TRBJ2-2
CASSQGTGAGELFF
>TRBV5-6|-|TRBJ2-1
CASSANVVRDNEQFF
>TRBV11-2|-|TRBJ1-5
CASSLDSPGQPQHF
>TRBV7-9|-|TRBJ1-1
CASSRTELNTEAFF
>TRBV28|-|TRBJ2-1
CASSLLGLAQEQFF